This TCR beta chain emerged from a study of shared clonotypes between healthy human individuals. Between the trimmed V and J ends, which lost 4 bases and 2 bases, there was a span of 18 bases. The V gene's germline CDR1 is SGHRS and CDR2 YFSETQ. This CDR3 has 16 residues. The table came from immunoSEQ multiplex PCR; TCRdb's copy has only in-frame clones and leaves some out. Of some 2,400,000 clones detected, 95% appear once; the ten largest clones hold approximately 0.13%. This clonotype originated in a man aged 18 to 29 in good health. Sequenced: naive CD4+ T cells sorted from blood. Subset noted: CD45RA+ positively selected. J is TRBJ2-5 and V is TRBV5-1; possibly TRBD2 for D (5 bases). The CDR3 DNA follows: TGCGCCAGCAGCCTCGCCCTTAAAGCGGAGCAAGAGACCCAGTACTTC. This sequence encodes CASSLALKAEQETQYF.